The source of this T cell receptor (beta chain) is a study of Ad26.COV2.S vaccination and SARS-CoV-2 variants. Using immunoSEQ multiplex PCR, the repertoire was profiled, and TCRdb retains in-frame clones only, with some absent. The sample shows hundreds of thousands of clones, approximately 90% of them seen only once. Treatment noted: over 15 received Ad26.COV2.S at low or high dose, single or two shots; several received placebo; per-sample allocation not given. At day 63 after the first vaccine or placebo injection, samples were drawn. V gave up 5 bases and J gave up 4 bases, with 20 bases separating them. From germline, CDR1 is KGHDR and CDR2 SFDVKD. This CDR3 has 16 residues.

The genes are TRBV24-1 and TRBJ2-7; a possible D gene is TRBD2 (6 bases). The TCR comes from a person between 18 and 65 years old who received the Ad26.COV2.S COVID-19 vaccine or a placebo. Here the sequenced sample was peripheral blood, taken in a trial of Ad26.COV2.S vaccine versus placebo. CDR3 coding DNA: TGTGCCACCAGTGGCCCCGGGACGGGGGTGGAGTACGAGCAGTACTTC. Protein sequence: CATSGPGTGVEYEQYF.